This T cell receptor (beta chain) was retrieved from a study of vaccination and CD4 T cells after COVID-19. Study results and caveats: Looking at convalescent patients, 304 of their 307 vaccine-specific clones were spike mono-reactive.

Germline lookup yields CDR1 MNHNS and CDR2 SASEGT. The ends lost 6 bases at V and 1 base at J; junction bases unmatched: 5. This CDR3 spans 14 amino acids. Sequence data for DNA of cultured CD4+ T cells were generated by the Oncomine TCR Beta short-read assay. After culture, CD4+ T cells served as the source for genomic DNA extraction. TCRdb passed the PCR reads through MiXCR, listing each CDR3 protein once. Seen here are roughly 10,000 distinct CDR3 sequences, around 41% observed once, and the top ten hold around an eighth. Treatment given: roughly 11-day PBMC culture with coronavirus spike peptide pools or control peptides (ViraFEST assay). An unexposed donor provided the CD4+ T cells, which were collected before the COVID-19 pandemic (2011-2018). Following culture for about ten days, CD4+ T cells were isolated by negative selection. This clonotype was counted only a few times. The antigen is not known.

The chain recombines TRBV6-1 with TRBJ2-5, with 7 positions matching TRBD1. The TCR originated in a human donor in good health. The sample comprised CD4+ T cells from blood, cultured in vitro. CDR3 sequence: CASSKGQLQETQYF. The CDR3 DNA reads TGTGCCAGCAGCAAGGGACAGCTCCAAGAGACCCAGTACTTC.